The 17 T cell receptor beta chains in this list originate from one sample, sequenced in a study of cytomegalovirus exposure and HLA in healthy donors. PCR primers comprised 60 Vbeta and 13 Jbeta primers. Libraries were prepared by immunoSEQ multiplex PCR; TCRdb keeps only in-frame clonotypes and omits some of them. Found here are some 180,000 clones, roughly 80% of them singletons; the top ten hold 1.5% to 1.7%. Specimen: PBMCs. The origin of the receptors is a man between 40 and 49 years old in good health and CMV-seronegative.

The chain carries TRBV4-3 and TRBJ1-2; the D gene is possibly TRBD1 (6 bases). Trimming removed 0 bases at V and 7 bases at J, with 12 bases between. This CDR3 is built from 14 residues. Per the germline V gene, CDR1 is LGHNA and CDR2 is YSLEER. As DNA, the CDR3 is TGCGCCAGCAGCCAAGATTTGGGGGCAGGTGGCTACACCTTC. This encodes CASSQDLGAGGYTF.

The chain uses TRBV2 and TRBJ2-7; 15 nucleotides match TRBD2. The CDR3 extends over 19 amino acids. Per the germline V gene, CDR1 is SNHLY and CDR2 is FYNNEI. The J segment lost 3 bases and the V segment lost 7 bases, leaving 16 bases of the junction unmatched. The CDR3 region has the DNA TGTGCCAGCATCAAAACCGCCGGGACTAGCGGGAGGTATGGCTACGAGCAGTACTTC. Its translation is CASIKTAGTSGRYGYEQYF.

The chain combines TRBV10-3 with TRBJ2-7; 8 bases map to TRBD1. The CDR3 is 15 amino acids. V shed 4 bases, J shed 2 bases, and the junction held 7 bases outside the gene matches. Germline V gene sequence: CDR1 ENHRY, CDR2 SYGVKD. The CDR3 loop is CAISATGTGAYEQYF. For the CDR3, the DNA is TGTGCCATCAGTGCGACCGGGACAGGCGCCTACGAGCAGTACTTC.

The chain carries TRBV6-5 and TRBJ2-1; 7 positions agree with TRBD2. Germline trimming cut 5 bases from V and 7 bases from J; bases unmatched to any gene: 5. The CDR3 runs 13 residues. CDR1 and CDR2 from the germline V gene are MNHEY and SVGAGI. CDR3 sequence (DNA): TGTGCCAGCAGTACACCCGGGGGGAATGAGCAGTTCTTC. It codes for CASSTPGGNEQFF.

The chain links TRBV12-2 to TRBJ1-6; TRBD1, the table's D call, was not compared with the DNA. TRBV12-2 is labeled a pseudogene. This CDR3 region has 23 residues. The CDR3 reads CASRLPPRHCGQGRSLNNSPLHF. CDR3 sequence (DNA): TGTGCAAGTCGCTTACCTCCCCGACACTGCGGCCAGGGAAGGTCTCTGAATAATTCACCCCTCCACTTT.

The CDR3 DNA is TGTGCCAGCGCCCCCCTCGGTCAGGGATACAATGAGCAGTTCTTC. Residues: CASAPLGQGYNEQFF. The V call is TRBV18, the J call TRBJ2-1, with D perhaps matching TRBD1 (5 bases). This CDR3 has 15 amino acids. Trimming shortened V by 8 bases and J by 4 bases, and 18 bases separated the two germline ends. Per the germline V gene, CDR1 is KGHSH and CDR2 is LQKENI.

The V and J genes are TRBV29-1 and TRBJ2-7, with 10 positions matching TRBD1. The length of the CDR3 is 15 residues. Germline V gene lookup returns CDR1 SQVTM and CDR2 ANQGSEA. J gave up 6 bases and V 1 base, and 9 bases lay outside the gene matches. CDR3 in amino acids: CSVEVRDRGFREQYF. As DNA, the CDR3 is TGCAGCGTTGAAGTCAGGGACAGGGGATTTCGCGAGCAGTACTTC.

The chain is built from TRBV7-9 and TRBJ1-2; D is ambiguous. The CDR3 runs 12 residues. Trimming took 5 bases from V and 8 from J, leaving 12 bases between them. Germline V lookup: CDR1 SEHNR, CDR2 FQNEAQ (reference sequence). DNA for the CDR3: TGTGCCAGCAGCCTCGGGAATAGGGGCTACACCTTC. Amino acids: CASSLGNRGYTF.

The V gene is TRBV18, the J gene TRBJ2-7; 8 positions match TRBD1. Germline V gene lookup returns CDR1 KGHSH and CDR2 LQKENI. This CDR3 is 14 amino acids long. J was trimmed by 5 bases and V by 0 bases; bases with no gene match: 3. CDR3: CASSPPRQGNEQYF. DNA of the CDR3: TGTGCCAGCTCACCACCGAGACAGGGGAACGAGCAGTACTTC.

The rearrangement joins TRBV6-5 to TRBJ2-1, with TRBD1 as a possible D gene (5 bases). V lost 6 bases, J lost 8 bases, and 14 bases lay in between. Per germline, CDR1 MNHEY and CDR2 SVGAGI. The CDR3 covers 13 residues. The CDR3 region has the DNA TGTGCCAGCAGGGGCAGGGCCGGGTATGAGCAGTTCTTC. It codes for CASRGRAGYEQFF.

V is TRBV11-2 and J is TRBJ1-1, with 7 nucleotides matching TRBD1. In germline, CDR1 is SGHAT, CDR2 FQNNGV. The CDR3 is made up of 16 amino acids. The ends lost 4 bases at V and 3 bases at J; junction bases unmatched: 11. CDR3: CASSYRRQGTYTEAFF. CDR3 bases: TGTGCCAGCAGCTACCGCAGACAGGGTACATACACTGAAGCTTTCTTT.

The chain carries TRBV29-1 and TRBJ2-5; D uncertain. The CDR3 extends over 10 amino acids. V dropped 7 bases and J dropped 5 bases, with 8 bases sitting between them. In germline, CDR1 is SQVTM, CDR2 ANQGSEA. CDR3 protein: CSAERETQYF. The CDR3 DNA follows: TGCAGCGCAGAGAGGGAGACCCAGTACTTC.

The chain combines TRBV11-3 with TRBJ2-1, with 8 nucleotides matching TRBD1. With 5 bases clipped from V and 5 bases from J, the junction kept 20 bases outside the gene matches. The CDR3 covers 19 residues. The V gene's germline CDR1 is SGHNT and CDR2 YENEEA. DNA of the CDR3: TGTGCCAGCAGCCTGTGGACAGGGTCCGGATCAGGACCAAACAATGAGCAGTTCTTC. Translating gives CASSLWTGSGSGPNNEQFF.

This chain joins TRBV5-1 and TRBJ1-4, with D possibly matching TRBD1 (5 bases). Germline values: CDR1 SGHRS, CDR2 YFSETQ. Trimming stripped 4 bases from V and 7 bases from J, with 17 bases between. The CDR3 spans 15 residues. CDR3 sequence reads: CASSITGSRGEKLFF. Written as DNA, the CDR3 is TGCGCCAGCAGCATTACAGGTTCAAGGGGTGAAAAACTGTTTTTT.

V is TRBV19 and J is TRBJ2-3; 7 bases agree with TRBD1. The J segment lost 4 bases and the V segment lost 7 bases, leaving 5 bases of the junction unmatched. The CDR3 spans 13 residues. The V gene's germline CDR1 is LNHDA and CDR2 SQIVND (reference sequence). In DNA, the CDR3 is TGTGCCAGTAACGACAGGGCATCAGATACGCAGTATTTT. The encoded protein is CASNDRASDTQYF. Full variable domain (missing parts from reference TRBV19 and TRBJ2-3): DGGITQSPKYLFRKEGQNVTLSCEQNLNHDAMYWYRQDPGQGLRLIYYSQIVNDFQKGDIAEGYSVSREKKESFPLTVTSAQKNPTAFYLCASNDRASDTQYFGPGTRLTVL.

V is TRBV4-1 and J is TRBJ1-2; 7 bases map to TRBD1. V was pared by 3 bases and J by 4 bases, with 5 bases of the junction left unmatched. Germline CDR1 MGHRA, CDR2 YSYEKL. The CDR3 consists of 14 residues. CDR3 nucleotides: TGCGCCAGCAGCCAGAATCCAGGGGGCTATGGCTACACCTTC. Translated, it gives CASSQNPGGYGYTF.

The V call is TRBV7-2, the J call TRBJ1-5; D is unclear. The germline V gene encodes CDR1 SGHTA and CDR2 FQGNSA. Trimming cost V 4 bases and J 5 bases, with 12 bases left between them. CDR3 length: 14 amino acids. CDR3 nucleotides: TGTGCCAGCAGCTCCGCGGACTCTGATCAGCCCCAGCATTTT. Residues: CASSSADSDQPQHF.